This T cell receptor (beta chain) was profiled in a study of blood T cells in healthy people across ages. Study-wide findings and caveats: PBMCs that were unsorted prevented a conclusive naive versus antigen-experienced comparison. Investigators viewed diversity estimates from one million T cells as underestimates, the study reported.

This clonotype has only a few counts. Its antigen is undetermined. PCR was performed a second time for about 6 to 12 cycles using a sample-barcoded 5' primer and a J-beta primer mix. TCRdb used MiXCR to reprocess the 5' RACE reads, holding one entry per CDR3 protein. The sample yields roughly 680,000 distinct CDR3 sequences, under 65% seen once. This TCR was recovered from an elderly woman in good health. Sequenced sample: blood.

This CDR3 is CASSQTGQGANQPQHF. The DNA of the CDR3 is TGTGCCAGCAGCCAAACAGGACAGGGGGCCAATCAGCCCCAGCATTTT. The J gene is TRBJ1-5, the V gene TRBV3-1; 11 nucleotides agree with TRBD1. V lost 2 bases, J lost 3 bases, and 3 bases stayed unmatched. This CDR3 spans 16 amino acids. Germline CDR1 LGHDT, CDR2 YNNKEL (reference sequence).